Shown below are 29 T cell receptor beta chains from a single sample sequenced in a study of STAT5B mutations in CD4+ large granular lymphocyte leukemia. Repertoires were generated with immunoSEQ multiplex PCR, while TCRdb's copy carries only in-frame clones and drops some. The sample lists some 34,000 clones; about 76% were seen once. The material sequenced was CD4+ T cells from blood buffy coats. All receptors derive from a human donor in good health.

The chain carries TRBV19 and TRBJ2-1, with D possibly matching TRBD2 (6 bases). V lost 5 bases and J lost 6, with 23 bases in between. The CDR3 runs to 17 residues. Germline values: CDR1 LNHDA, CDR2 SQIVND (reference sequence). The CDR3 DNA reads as TGTGCCAGTAGTGTCTTTTTGGGTAGCGGAGGGATCAATGAGCAGTTCTTC. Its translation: CASSVFLGSGGINEQFF.

CDR3 in amino acids: CASSQEGRAEAFF. The CDR3, as DNA: TGTGCCAGCAGTCAGGAGGGGAGGGCTGAAGCTTTCTTT. The chain recombines TRBV25-1 with TRBJ1-1, with a tentative D call TRBD1 (5 bases). The V end was cut by 5 bases, the J end by 6 bases, with 13 bases between. Looked up from germline, CDR1 is MGHDK and CDR2 is SYGVNS. This CDR3 is 13 amino acids long.

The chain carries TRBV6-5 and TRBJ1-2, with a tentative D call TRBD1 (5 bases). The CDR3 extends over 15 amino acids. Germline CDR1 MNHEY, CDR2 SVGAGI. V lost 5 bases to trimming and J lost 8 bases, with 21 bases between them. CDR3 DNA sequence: TGTGCCAGCAGTCCACAAGCCGGGACGCCTGCCGGCTACACCTTC. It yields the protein CASSPQAGTPAGYTF.

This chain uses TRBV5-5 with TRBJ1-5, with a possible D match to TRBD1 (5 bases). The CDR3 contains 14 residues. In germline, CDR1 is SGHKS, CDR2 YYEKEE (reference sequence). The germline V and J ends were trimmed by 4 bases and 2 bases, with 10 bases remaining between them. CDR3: CASSPGPGNQPQHF. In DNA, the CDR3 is TGTGCCAGCAGCCCAGGGCCCGGCAATCAGCCCCAGCATTTT.

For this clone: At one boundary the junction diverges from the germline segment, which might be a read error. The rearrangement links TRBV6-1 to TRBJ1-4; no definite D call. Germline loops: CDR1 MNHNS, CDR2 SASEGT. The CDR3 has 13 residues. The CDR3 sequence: CASSESFSSISVF. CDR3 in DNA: TGTGCCAGCAGTGAGTCGTTCAGTAGCATTTCGGTTTTT.

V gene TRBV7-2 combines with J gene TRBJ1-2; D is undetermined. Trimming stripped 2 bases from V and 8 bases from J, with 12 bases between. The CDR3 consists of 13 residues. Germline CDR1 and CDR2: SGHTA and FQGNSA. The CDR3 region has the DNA TGTGCCAGCAGCTTAAGTAGGGTGGAGGGCTACACCTTC. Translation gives CASSLSRVEGYTF.

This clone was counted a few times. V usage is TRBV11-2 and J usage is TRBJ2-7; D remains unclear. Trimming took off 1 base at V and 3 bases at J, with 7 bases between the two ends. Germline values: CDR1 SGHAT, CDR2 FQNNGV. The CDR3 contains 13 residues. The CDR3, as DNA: TGTGCCAGCAGCTTAGGGCAGTTCTACGAGCAGTACTTC. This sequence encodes CASSLGQFYEQYF.

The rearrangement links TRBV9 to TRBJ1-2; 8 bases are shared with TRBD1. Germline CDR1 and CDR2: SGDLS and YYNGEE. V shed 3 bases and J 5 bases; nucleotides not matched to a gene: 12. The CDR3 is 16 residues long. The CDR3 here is CASSATGQGKPYGYTF. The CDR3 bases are TGTGCCAGCAGCGCGACCGGACAGGGAAAGCCTTATGGCTACACCTTC.

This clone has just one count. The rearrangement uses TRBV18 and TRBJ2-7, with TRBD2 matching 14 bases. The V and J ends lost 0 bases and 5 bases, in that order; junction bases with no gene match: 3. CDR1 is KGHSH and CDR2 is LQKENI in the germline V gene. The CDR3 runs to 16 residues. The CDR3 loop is CASSPPGTSGRNEQYF. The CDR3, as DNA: TGTGCCAGCTCACCACCGGGGACTAGCGGGAGAAACGAGCAGTACTTC. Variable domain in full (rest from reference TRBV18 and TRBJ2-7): NAGVMQNPRHLVRRRGQEARLRCSPMKGHSHVYWYRQLPEEGLKFMVYLQKENIIDESGMPKERFSAEFPKEGPSILRIQQVVRGDSAAYFCASSPPGTSGRNEQYFGPGTRLTVT.

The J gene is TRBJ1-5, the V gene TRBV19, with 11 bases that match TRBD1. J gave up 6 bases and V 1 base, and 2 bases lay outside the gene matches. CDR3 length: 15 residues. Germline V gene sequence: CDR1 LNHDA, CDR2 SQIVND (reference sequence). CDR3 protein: CASSIGDRGAQPQHF. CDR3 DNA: TGTGCCAGTAGTATAGGGGACAGGGGGGCTCAGCCCCAGCATTTT.

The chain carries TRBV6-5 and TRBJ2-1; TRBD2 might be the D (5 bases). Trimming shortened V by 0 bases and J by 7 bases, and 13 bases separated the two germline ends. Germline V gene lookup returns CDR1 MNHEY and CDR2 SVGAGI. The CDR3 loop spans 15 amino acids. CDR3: CASSYSRAPQNEQFF. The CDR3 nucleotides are TGTGCCAGCAGTTACTCGAGGGCGCCCCAGAATGAGCAGTTCTTC.

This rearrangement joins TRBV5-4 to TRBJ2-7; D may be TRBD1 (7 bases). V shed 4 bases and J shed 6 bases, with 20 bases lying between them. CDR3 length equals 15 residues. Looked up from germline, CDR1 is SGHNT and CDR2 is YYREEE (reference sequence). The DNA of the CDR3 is TGTGCCAGCAGCGCGCGCGCAGGGGGGAGCGGCGAGCAGTACTTC. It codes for CASSARAGGSGEQYF. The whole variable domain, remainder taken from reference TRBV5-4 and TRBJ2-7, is ETGVTQSPTHLIKTRGQQVTLRCSSQSGHNTVSWYQQALGQGPQFIFQYYREEENGRGNFPPRFSGLQFPNYSSELNVNALELDDSALYLCASSARAGGSGEQYFGPGTRLTVT.

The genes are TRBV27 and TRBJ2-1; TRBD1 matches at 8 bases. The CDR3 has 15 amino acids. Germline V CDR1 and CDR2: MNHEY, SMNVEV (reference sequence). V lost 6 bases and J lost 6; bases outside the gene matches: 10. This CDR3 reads CASSILRTGSNEQFF. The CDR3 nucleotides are TGTGCCAGCAGCATCCTCAGGACAGGGAGCAATGAGCAGTTCTTC.

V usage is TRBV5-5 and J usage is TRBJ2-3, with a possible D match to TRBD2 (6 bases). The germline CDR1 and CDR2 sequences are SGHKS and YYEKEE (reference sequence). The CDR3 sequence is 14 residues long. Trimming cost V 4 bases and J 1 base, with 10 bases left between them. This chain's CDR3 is CASSPPGGTDTQYF. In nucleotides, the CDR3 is TGTGCCAGCAGCCCGCCGGGGGGCACAGATACGCAGTATTTT.

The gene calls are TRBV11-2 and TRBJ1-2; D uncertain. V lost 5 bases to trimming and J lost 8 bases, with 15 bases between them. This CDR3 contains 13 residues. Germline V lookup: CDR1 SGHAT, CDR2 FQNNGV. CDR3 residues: CASSHGEGRGYTF. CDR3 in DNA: TGTGCCAGCAGCCACGGGGAGGGTCGGGGCTACACCTTC.

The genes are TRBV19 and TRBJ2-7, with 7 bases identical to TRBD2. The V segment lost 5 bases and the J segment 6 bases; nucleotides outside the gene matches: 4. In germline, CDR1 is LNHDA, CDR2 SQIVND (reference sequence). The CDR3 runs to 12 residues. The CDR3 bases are TGTGCCAGTAGTCCCAGGGAGGGCGAGCAGTACTTC. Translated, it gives CASSPREGEQYF. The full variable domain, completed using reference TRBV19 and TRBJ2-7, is DGGITQSPKYLFRKEGQNVTLSCEQNLNHDAMYWYRQDPGQGLRLIYYSQIVNDFQKGDIAEGYSVSREKKESFPLTVTSAQKNPTAFYLCASSPREGEQYFGPGTRLTVT.

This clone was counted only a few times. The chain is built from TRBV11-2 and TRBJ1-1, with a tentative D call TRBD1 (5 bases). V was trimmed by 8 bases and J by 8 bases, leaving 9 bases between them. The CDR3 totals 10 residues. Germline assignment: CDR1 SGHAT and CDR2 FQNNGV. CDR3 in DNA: TGTGCCAGCGCGAAGGGGGAAGCTTTCTTT. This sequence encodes CASAKGEAFF.

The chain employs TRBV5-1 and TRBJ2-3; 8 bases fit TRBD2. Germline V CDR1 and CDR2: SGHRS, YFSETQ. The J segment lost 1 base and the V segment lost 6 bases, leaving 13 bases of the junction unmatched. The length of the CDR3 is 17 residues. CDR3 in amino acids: CASTPGGVAGRTDTQYF. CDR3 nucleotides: TGCGCCAGCACCCCCGGGGGAGTAGCGGGGCGCACAGATACGCAGTATTTT. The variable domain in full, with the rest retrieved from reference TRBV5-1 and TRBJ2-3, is KAGVTQTPRYLIKTRGQQVTLSCSPISGHRSVSWYQQTPGQGLQFLFEYFSETQRNKGNFPGRFSGRQFSNSRSEMNVSTLELGDSALYLCASTPGGVAGRTDTQYFGPGTRLTVL.

The CDR3 protein is CASSLRGGTDTQYF. The CDR3 bases are TGTGCCAGCAGCTTACGGGGGGGCACAGATACGCAGTATTTT. The chain recombines TRBV7-7 with TRBJ2-3, with 7 bases aligning to TRBD2. Germline CDR1 and CDR2: SSHAT and FNYEAQ (reference sequence). V shed 2 bases and J 1 base; nucleotides not matched to a gene: 0. The CDR3 sequence is 14 residues long.

CDR3 amino acids: CSVEGGQGWRGYTF. The CDR3 DNA reads TGCAGCGTTGAGGGGGGACAGGGGTGGCGGGGCTACACCTTC. The chain has TRBV29-1 and TRBJ1-2; 10 bases are a match to TRBD1. The CDR3 spans 14 residues. Per germline, CDR1 SQVTM and CDR2 ANQGSEA. The V segment lost 3 bases and the J segment 8 bases; nucleotides outside the gene matches: 9. The variable domain in full, completed from reference TRBV29-1 and TRBJ1-2, reads SAVISQKPSRDICQRGTSLTIQCQVDSQVTMMFWYRQQPGQSLTLIATANQGSEATYESGFVIDKFPISRPNLTFSTLTVSNMSPEDSSIYLCSVEGGQGWRGYTFGSGTRLTVV.

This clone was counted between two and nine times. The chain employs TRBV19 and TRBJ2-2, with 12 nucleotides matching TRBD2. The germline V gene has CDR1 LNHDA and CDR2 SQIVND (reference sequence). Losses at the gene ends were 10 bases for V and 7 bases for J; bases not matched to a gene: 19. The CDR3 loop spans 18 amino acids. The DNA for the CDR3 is TGTGCCACCCATTGGGGCCAACTAGCGGGAGGACGTGGCGGGGAGCTGTTTTTT. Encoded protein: CATHWGQLAGGRGGELFF.

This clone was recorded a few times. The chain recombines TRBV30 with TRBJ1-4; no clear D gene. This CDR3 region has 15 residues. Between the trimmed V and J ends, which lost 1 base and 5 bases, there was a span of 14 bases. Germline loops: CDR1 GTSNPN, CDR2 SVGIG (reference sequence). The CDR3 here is CAWSAPASRNEKLFF. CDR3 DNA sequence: TGTGCCTGGAGTGCTCCTGCCTCACGGAATGAAAAACTGTTTTTT.

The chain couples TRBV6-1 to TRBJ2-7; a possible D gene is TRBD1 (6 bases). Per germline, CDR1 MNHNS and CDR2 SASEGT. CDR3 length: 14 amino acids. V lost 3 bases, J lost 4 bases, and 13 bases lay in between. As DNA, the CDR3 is TGTGCCAGCAGTGACTGGGGGCGCGTTTACGAGCAGTACTTC. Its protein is CASSDWGRVYEQYF.

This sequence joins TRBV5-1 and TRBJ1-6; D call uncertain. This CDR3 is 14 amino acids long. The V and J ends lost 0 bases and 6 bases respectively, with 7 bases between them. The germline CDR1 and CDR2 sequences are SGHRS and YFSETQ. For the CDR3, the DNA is TGCGCCAGCAGCTTGGGGGGTGGTAATTCACCCCTCCACTTT. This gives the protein CASSLGGGNSPLHF. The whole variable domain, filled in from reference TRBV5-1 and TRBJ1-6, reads KAGVTQTPRYLIKTRGQQVTLSCSPISGHRSVSWYQQTPGQGLQFLFEYFSETQRNKGNFPGRFSGRQFSNSRSEMNVSTLELGDSALYLCASSLGGGNSPLHFGNGTRLTVT.

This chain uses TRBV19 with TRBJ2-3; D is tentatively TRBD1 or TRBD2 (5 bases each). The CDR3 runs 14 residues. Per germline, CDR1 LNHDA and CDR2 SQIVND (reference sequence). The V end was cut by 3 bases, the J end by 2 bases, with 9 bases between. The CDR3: CASSISGTTDTQYF. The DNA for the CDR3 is TGTGCCAGTAGTATCTCGGGGACCACAGATACGCAGTATTTT.

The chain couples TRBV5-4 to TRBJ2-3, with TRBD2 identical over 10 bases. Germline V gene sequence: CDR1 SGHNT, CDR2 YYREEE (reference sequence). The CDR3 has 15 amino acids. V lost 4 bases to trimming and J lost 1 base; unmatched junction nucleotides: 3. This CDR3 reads CASSQLAGRTDTQYF. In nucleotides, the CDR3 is TGTGCCAGCAGCCAACTAGCGGGACGCACAGATACGCAGTATTTT. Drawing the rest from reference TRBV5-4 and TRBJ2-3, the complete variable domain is ETGVTQSPTHLIKTRGQQVTLRCSSQSGHNTVSWYQQALGQGPQFIFQYYREEENGRGNFPPRFSGLQFPNYSSELNVNALELDDSALYLCASSQLAGRTDTQYFGPGTRLTVL.

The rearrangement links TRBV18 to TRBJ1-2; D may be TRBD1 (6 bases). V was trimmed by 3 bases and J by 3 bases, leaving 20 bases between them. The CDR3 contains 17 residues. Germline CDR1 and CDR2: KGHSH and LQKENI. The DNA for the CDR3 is TGTGCCAGCTCACCCCTCGGCAGGGGAGGCATAGACTATGGCTACACCTTC. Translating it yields CASSPLGRGGIDYGYTF. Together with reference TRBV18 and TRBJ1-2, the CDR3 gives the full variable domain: NAGVMQNPRHLVRRRGQEARLRCSPMKGHSHVYWYRQLPEEGLKFMVYLQKENIIDESGMPKERFSAEFPKEGPSILRIQQVVRGDSAAYFCASSPLGRGGIDYGYTFGSGTRLTVV.

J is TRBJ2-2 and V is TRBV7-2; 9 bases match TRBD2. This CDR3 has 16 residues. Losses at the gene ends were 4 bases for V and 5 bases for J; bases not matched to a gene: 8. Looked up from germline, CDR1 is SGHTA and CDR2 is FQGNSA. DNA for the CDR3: TGTGCCAGCAGCTCGGCTTTTAGCGGGGGAACCGGGGAGCTGTTTTTT. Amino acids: CASSSAFSGGTGELFF.

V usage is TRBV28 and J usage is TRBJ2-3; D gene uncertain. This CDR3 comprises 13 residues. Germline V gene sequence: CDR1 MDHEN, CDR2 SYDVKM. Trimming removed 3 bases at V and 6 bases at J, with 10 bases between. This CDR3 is CASSLASRDTQYF. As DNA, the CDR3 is TGTGCCAGCAGTTTGGCCAGCCGGGATACGCAGTATTTT.